The T cell receptor (beta chain) described here comes from a study of cytomegalovirus exposure and HLA in healthy donors (dated 2017 in TCRdb). For context, the study as a whole: According to a later analysis, the 120 or so validation repertoires were produced on the same platform as the 680 or so repertoires of the first cohort. The study aimed to test whether signatures of past pathogen exposure could be identified by cataloging public T cell receptors. In addition to the first cohort of approximately 650 subjects, a separate validation cohort of under 150 different subjects was used. To predict cytomegalovirus infection status, the study brought together high-throughput TCR immunosequencing, statistical association of individual TCRs with disease status, and machine learning.

General study outcomes and caveats: Of the cluster scores, 90% to 95% were above 0 in a later analysis, which found that TCRs clustered in the first cohort also tended to co-occur in the 120 or so validation repertoires. A later analysis had no HLA typing for the validation cohort, so co-occurrence there was scored across all 120 or so repertoires. The classifier was reported to diagnose cytomegalovirus status with high specificity and sensitivity in both the original cohort and the validation cohort. In vitro tests confirmed that a few of the cytomegalovirus-associated TCR beta chains recognize cytomegalovirus antigens. Most TCR sequences were observed very rarely across donors, whereas some public TCRs were present in many individuals. The authors suggested that the approach could potentially be generalized to other disease states and immunological phenotypes. The study listed 150 to 200 TCR beta chains as associated with cytomegalovirus.

In regard to this clone: It lacks a known antigen. The record has no base qualities; no much larger clone is one base away.

The method behind the library was the immunoSEQ multiplex PCR assay. As for the authors' bioinformatics: To diagnose cytomegalovirus status from the catalog of TCR beta chain sequences, a statistical classification framework was built. In TCRdb, the immuneACCESS table is reduced to in-frame sequences with V and J assigned. These tables do not hold every clone; where another copy was compared, an unresolved V gene accounts for under half, and the others remain unexplained. From that table come the V and J calls and clone size; the DNA was used to work out D and trimming. Across this sample there are about 69,000 clones, with 96% seen only once. Over 3.5% of the sample belongs to the ten largest clones. The donors belonged to the validation cohort of about 120 subjects, which was separate from the roughly 700-subject first cohort. The germline V gene provides CDR1 KGHSH and CDR2 LQKENI. The CDR3 has 14 amino acids, counting the end cysteine and phenylalanine. Only the CDR3 DNA is retained, 42 bases long and in frame from the first base. The V end loses 6 bases and the J end loses 8 bases, and a stretch of 17 bases separates them.

The sequence is built from TRBV18 and TRBJ1-3, with TRBD1 tentatively as D gene (6 bases match). This TCR was recovered from a woman under 30 in good health and CMV-seropositive. What was sequenced was PBMCs. The encoded CDR3 is CASSDTGTGYTIYF. The DNA sequence is as follows: TGTGCCAGCTCGGACACAGGGACGGGATACACCATATATTTT.